The present T cell receptor beta chain was sequenced within a study of sequential checkpoint blockade in melanoma (dated by TCRdb to between 2018 and 2020). For context, the study as a whole: Patients were randomized 1:1 to first-line nivolumab followed by ipilimumab (arm A) or ipilimumab followed by nivolumab (arm B). Maintenance nivolumab came after each of the two trial sequences. TCRbeta immunosequencing was performed on DNA from 90 to 100 pretreatment melanoma tumor samples. Matched tumor biopsies were taken from 20 to 25 patients before treatment and at week 13, after single-agent nivolumab (arm A) or ipilimumab (arm B). Approximately 80% of the matched pre- and post-treatment tumor biopsy pairs came from the same lesion.

What the authors observed across the whole study: Validation of the response-prediction model combining TCR metrics and mutation burden is needed in larger, independent patient cohorts. Small sample sizes and reduced statistical power limited the analyses of tumor T-cell fraction within each arm. Patients with increases in tumor T-cell fraction and clonality by week 13 were approximately 30 times more likely to achieve clinical benefit. Among patients in the nivolumab-first arm (arm A), tumor TIL clonality before treatment was associated with response (P = .04). Tumor T-cell fraction and clonality were found to correlate with PD-L1 staining and CD8+ T-cell counts but not with mutational load.

The CDR3 spans 13 residues, from the cysteine through the phenylalanine. CDR3 DNA only is kept here, 39 bases in frame from base 1. As encoded in the germline V gene, CDR1 is LGHNT while CDR2 is FRNRAP. TCRbeta CDR3 regions were immunosequenced from genomic DNA with the immunoSEQ Assay. Before high-throughput sequencing, the genomic DNA was amplified using bias-controlled multiplex PCR. Processing in the source paper ran as follows. To quantify the absolute abundance of each unique TCRbeta CDR3 region, the sequences were collapsed and filtered. Clonality was defined as 1 minus Pielou's evenness and was calculated using productive rearrangements only. Tumor T-cell fraction was calculated by normalizing TCRbeta template counts to the amount of usable DNA, which was estimated from several housekeeping genes. A previously published method was used to identify clones with significantly greater frequencies in on-treatment samples than in baseline samples. The table was pulled from immuneACCESS by TCRdb, which kept in-frame rearrangements only. Such tables lose some clones; where checked, under half of the loss comes from unresolved V genes, and the rest has no known cause. V and J calls and clone size come straight from that table; D and trimming were deduced from the DNA. Recorded for this sample are roughly 20,000 clones; 65% to 75% of them occurred a single time. The ten largest clonotypes hold around 4.8% of the sample.

On this clone: No cognate antigen has been identified for it. Base-call qualities are not available, and no considerably larger clone is one nucleotide away.

The treatment or condition label here, explained by the study, means: randomized to nivolumab then ipilimumab (arm A) or the reverse (arm B). Prior DNA-damaging chemotherapy had not been received by any trial patient. CheckMate 064, a randomized, open-label phase II trial of sequential checkpoint blockade, was the source of the samples, all of which came from patients with melanoma. Genomic DNA from formalin-fixed paraffin-embedded (FFPE) tissue samples served as the input for tumor TCR sequencing. The chain couples TRBV12-5 to TRBJ2-5; no confident D gene assignment can be made. The specimen was tumor tissue (inferred from file names), collected from a patient given nivolumab and ipilimumab in sequence. The clonotype comes from a human donor with melanoma. The CDR3 region has the sequence CASTKRTQETQYF. In nucleotides, the sequence is TGTGCCAGCACCAAGCGAACCCAAGAGACCCAGTACTTC.